This T cell receptor beta chain is from a study of blood T cell repertoires in COVID-19. As for the study in general: There were acute and convalescent COVID-19 samples, and they came from the United States, Italy and Spain. The cDNA or gDNA used as material had been derived from T cells, B-cell-depleted T cells, or PBMCs.

Original handling: Reference gene primer amplification gave nucleated cell count estimates. Using immunoSEQ multiplex PCR, the repertoire was profiled, and TCRdb retains in-frame clones only, with some absent. The V and J calls and clone size are taken from that table; D and trimming were inferred from the DNA. The table records around 400,000 clones, 87% of them present only once. Seattle-derived patients entered the study during active infection and were followed longitudinally. CDR3 length: 12 residues. Trimming took 4 bases from V and 0 from J, leaving 6 bases between them. Germline-derived CDR1 and CDR2 are GTSNPN and SVGIG (reference sequence).

This clonotype was obtained from a woman in her twenties or thirties with COVID-19, enrolled during active disease. Sequenced: peripheral blood. This chain uses TRBV30 with TRBJ1-2; no reliable D call. The CDR3 is CAWTGTNYGYTF. For the CDR3, the DNA is TGTGCCTGGACTGGCACTAACTATGGCTACACCTTC. Full variable domain (missing parts from reference TRBV30 and TRBJ1-2): SQTIHQWPATLVQPVGSPLSLECTVEGTSNPNLYWYRQAAGRGLQLLFYSVGIGQISSEVPQNLSASRPQDRQFILSSKKLLLSDSGFYLCAWTGTNYGYTFGSGTRLTVV.